The TCR beta chain described here comes from a study of cytomegalovirus exposure and HLA in healthy donors. CDR3 length equals 13 residues. With 4 bases removed from V and 6 bases from J, the gap between germline ends came to 9 bases. Germline V gene data show CDR1 as SGHDN and CDR2 as FVKESK. The study, taken as a whole, reports: HLA alleles showed associations with around 15,000 TCR beta sequences in a later analysis, at a 0.05 false discovery rate.

The PCR had 60 Vbeta and 13 Jbeta primers. Measured with immunoSEQ multiplex PCR; TCRdb has only the in-frame clones, and not every one. The sample lists 90,000 to 100,000 clones, about two thirds occurring once. This clone was picked up a small number of times. Its target is unknown. This rearrangement joins TRBV14 to TRBJ2-2, with no clear D. This receptor was identified in a man in his fifties or sixties in good health and CMV-seronegative. Sequencing was performed on PBMCs. CDR3 nucleotides: TGTGCCAGCAGCCCTAGGTTCTCCGGGGAGCTGTTTTTT. Encoded protein: CASSPRFSGELFF.